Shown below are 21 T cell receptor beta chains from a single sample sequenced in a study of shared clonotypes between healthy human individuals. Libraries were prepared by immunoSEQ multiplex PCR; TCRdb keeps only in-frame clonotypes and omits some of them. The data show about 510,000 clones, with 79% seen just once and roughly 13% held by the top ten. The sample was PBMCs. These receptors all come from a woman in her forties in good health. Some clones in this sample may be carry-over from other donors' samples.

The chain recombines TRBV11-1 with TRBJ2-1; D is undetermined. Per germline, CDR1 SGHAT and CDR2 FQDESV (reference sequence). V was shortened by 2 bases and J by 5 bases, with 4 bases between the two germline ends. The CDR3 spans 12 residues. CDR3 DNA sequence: TGTGCCAGCAGCTTAAAGCACAATGAGCAGTTCTTC. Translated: CASSLKHNEQFF.

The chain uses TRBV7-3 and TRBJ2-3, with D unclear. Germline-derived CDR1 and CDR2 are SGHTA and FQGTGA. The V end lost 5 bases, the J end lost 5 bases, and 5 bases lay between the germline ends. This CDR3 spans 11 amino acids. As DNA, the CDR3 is TGTGCCAGCAGCAAGGGAGATACGCAGTATTTT. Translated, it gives CASSKGDTQYF.

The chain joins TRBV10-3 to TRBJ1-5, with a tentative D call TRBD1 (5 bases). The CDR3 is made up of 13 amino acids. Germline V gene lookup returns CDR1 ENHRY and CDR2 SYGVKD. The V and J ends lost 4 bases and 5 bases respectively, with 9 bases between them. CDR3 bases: TGTGCCATCAGTGTCGACAGTGATCAGCCCCAGCATTTT. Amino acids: CAISVDSDQPQHF.

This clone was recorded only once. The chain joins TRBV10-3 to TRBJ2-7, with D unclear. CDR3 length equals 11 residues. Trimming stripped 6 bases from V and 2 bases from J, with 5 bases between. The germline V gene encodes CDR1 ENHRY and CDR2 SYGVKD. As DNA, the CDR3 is TGTGCCATCAGGGAGACCTACGAGCAGTACTTC. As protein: CAIRETYEQYF.

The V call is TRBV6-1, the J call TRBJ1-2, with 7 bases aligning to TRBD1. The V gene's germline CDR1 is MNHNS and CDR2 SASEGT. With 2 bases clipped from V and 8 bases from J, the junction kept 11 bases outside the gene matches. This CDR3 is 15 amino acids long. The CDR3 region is CASSEFGQVVGGYTF. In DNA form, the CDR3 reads TGTGCCAGCAGTGAATTTGGACAGGTGGTTGGGGGCTACACCTTC.

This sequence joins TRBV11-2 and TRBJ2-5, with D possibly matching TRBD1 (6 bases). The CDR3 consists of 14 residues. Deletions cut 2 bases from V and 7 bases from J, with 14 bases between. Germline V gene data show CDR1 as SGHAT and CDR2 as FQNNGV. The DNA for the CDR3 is TGTGCCAGCAGCTTAACAGGGCTGGCTTGGACCCAGTACTTC. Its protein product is CASSLTGLAWTQYF. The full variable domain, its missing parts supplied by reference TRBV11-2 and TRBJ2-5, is EAGVAQSPRYKIIEKRQSVAFWCNPISGHATLYWYQQILGQGPKLLIQFQNNGVVDDSQLPKDRFSAERLKGVDSTLKIQPAKLEDSAVYLCASSLTGLAWTQYFGPGTRLLVL.

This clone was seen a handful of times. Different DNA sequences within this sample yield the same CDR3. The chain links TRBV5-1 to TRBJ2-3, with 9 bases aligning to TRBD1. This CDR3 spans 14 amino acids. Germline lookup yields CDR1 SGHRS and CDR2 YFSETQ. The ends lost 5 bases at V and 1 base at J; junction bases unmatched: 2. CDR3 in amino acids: CASRQGAGTDTQYF. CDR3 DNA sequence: TGCGCCAGCAGACAGGGGGCGGGCACAGATACGCAGTATTTT.

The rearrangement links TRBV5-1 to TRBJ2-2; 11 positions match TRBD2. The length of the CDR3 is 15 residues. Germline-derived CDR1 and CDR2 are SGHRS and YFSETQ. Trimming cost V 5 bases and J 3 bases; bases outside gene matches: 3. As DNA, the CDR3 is TGCGCCAGCAGACTAGCGGGAGATTACACCGGGGAGCTGTTTTTT. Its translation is CASRLAGDYTGELFF.

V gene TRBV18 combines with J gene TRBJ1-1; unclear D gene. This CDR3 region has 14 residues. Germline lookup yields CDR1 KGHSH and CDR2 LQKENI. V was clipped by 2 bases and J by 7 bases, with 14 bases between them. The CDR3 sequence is CASSPSAEKIEAFF. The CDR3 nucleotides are TGTGCCAGCTCACCATCGGCCGAAAAGATTGAAGCTTTCTTT.

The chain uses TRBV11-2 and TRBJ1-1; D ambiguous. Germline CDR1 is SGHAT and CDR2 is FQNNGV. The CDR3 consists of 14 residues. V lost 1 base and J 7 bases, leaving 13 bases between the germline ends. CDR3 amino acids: CASSLGRWSSEAFF. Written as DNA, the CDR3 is TGTGCCAGCAGCTTAGGAAGGTGGTCGAGTGAAGCTTTCTTT.

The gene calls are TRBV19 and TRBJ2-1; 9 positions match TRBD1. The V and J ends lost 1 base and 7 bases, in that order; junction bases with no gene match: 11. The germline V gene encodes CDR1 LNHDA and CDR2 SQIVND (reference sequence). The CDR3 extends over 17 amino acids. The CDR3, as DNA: TGTGCCAGTAGTATAGGAGGGACAGGGAGCCGGGGGAATGAGCAGTTCTTC. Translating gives CASSIGGTGSRGNEQFF.

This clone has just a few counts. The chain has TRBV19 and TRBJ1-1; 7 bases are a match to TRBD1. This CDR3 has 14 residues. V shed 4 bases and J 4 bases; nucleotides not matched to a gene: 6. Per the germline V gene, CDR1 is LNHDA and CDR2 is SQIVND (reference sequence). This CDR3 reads CASSTQGPVTEAFF. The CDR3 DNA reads TGTGCCAGTAGTACACAGGGGCCTGTCACTGAAGCTTTCTTT.

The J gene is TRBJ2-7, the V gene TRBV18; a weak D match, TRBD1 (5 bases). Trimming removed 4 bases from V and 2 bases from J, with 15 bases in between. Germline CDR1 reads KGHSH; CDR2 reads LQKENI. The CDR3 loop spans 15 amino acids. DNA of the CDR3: TGTGCCAGCTCACAAGCGACAGTTGCCCCCTACGAGCAGTACTTC. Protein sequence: CASSQATVAPYEQYF.

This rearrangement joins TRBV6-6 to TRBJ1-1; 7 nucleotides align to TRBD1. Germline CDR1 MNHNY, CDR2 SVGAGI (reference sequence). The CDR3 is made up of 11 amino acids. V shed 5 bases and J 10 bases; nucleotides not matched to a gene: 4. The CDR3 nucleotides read TGTGCCAGCAGTCGACAGGGAGTAGCTTTCTTT. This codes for CASSRQGVAFF.

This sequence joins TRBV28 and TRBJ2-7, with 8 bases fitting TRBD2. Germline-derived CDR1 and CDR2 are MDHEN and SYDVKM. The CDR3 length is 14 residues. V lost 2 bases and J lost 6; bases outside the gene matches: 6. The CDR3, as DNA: TGTGCCAGCAGTTTAACGGGAGGGCCACGCGAGCAGTACTTC. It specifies CASSLTGGPREQYF.

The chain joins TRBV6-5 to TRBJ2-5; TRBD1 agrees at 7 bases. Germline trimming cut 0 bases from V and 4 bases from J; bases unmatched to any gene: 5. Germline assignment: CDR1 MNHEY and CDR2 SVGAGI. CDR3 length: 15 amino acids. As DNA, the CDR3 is TGTGCCAGCAGTTACTCGAAGGCAGGGGGAGAGACCCAGTACTTC. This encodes CASSYSKAGGETQYF.

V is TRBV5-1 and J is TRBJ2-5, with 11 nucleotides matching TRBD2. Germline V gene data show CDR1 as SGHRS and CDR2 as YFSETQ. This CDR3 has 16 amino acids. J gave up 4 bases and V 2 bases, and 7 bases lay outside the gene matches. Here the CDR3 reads CASSFGTSGLRETQYF. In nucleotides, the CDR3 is TGCGCCAGCAGCTTCGGGACTAGCGGCCTCCGAGAGACCCAGTACTTC.

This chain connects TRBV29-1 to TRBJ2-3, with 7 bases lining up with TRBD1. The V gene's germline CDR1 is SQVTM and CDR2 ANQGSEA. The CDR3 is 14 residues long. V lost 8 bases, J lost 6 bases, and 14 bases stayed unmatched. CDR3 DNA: TGCAGCAGCGGAGGCGGGTTAGGGGGCGATACGCAGTATTTT. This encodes CSSGGGLGGDTQYF.

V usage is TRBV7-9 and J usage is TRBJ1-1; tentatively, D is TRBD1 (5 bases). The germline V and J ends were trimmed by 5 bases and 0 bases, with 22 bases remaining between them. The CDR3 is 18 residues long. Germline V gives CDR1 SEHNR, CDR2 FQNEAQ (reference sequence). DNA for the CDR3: TGTGCCAGCAGCCTAGGAGATAGGGGCGAATGGCTGAACACTGAAGCTTTCTTT. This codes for CASSLGDRGEWLNTEAFF.

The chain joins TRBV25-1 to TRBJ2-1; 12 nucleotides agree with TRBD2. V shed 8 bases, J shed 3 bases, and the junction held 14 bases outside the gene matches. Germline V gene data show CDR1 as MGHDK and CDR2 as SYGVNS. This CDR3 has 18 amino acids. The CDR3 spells CASHEGPWTSGNYNEQFF. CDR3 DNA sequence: TGTGCCAGCCATGAAGGCCCCTGGACTAGCGGGAACTACAATGAGCAGTTCTTC.

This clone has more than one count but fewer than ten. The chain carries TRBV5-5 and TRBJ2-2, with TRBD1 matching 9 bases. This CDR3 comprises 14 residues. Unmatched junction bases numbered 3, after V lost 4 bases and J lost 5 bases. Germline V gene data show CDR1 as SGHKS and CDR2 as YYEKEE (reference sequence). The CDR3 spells CASSLGQGTGELFF. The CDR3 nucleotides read TGTGCCAGCAGCCTGGGACAGGGTACCGGGGAGCTGTTTTTT.